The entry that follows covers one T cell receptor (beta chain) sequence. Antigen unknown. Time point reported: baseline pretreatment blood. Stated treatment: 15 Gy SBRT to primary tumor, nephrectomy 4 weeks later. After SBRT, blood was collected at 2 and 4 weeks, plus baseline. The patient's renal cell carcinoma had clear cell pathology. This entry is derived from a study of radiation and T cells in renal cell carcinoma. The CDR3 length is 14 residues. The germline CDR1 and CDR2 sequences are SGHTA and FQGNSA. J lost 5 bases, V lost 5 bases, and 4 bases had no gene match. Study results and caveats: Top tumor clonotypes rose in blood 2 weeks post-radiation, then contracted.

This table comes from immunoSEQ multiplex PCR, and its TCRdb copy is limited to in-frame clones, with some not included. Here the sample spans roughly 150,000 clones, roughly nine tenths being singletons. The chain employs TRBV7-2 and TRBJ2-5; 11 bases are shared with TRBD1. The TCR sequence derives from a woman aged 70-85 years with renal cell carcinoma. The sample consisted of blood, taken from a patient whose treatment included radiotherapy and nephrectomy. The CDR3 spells CASSGQGAGETQYF. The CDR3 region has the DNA TGTGCCAGCAGCGGACAGGGGGCTGGTGAGACCCAGTACTTC.